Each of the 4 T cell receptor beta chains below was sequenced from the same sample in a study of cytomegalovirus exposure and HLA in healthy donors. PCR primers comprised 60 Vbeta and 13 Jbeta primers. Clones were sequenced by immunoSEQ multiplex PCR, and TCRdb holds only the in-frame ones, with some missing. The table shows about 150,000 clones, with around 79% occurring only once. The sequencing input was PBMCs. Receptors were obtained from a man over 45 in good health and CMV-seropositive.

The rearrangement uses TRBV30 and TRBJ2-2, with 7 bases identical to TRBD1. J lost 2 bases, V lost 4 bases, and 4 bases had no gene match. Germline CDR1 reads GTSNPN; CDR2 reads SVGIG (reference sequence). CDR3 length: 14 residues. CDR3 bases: TGTGCCTGGAATAACAGGGGAAACACCGGGGAGCTGTTTTTT. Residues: CAWNNRGNTGELFF.

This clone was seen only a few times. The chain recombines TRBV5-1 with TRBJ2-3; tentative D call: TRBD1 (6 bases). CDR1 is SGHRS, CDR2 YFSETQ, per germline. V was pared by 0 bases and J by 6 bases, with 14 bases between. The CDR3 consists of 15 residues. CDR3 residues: CASSLGDTNSDTQYF. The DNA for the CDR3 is TGCGCCAGCAGCTTGGGGGACACAAATTCCGATACGCAGTATTTT. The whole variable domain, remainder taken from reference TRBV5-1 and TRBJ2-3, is KAGVTQTPRYLIKTRGQQVTLSCSPISGHRSVSWYQQTPGQGLQFLFEYFSETQRNKGNFPGRFSGRQFSNSRSEMNVSTLELGDSALYLCASSLGDTNSDTQYFGPGTRLTVL.

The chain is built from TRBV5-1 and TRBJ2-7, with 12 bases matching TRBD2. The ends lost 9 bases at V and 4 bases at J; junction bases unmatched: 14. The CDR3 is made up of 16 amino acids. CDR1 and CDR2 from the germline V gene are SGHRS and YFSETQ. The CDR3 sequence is CATRLAGAPGTYEQYF. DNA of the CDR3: TGCGCCACCAGACTAGCGGGAGCCCCGGGTACTTACGAGCAGTACTTC.

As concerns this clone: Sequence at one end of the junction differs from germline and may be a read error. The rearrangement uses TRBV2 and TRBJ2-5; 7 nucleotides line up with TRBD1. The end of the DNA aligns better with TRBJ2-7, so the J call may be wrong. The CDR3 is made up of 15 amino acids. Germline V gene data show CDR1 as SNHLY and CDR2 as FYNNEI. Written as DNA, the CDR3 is TGTGCCAGCAGCGAAGAAATTGGGACAGTCTACGAGCAGTACTTC. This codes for CASSEEIGTVYEQYF.